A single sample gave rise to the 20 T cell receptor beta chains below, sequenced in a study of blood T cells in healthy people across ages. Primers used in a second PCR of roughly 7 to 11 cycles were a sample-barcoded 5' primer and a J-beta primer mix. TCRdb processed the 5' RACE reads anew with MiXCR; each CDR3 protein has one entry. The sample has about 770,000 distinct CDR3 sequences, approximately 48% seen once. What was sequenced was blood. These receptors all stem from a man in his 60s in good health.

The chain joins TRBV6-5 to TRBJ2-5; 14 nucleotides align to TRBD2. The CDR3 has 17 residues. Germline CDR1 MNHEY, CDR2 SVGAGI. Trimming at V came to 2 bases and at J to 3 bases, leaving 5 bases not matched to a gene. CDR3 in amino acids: CASSYLGLAGGKETQYF. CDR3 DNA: TGTGCCAGCAGTTACCTCGGACTAGCGGGGGGCAAAGAGACCCAGTACTTC.

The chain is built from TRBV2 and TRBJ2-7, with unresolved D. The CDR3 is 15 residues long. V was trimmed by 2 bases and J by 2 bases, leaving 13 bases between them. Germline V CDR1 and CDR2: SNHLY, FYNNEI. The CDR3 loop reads CASSETTATPYEQYF. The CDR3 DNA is TGTGCCAGCAGTGAAACGACCGCTACCCCCTACGAGCAGTACTTC.

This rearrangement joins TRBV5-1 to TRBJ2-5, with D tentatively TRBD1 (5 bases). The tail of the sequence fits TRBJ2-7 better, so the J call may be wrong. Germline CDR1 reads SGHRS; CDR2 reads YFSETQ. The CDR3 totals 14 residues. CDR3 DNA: TGCGCCAGCAGCTTCGCAGGGATCCTCTACGAGCAGTACTTC. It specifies CASSFAGILYEQYF.

CDR3 residues: CSAPVGGSYEQYF. CDR3 sequence (DNA): TGCAGTGCCCCGGTGGGGGGGAGCTACGAGCAGTACTTC. The chain uses TRBV20-1 and TRBJ2-7, with 7 bases that match TRBD2. This CDR3 comprises 13 residues. V shed 6 bases and J 3 bases; nucleotides not matched to a gene: 8. The germline gives CDR1 DFQATT, CDR2 SNEGSKA (reference sequence).

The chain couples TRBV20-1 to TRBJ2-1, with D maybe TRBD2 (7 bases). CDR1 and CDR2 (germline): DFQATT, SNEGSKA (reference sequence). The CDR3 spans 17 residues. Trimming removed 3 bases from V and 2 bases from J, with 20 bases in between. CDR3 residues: CSAREFERGAAYNEQFF. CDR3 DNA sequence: TGCAGTGCTAGGGAGTTCGAACGGGGGGCAGCCTACAATGAGCAGTTCTTC.

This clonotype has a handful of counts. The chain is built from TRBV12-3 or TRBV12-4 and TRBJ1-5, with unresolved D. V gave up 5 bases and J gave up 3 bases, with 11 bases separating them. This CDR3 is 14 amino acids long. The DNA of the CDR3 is TGTGCCAGCAGTGGGATGGCTAACAATCAGCCCCAGCATTTT. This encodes CASSGMANNQPQHF.

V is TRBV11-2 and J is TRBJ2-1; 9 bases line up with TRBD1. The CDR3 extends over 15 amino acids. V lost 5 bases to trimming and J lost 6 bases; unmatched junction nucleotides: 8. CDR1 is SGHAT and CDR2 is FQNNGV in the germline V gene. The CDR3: CASSPLHRGLNEQFF. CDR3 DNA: TGTGCCAGCAGCCCCCTCCACAGGGGGCTCAATGAGCAGTTCTTC. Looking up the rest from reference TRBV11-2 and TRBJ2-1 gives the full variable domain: EAGVAQSPRYKIIEKRQSVAFWCNPISGHATLYWYQQILGQGPKLLIQFQNNGVVDDSQLPKDRFSAERLKGVDSTLKIQPAKLEDSAVYLCASSPLHRGLNEQFFGPGTRLTVL.

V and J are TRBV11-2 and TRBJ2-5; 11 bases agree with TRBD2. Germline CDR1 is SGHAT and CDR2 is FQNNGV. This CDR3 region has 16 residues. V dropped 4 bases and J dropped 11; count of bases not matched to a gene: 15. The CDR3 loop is CASSSSPSGGRDEQYF. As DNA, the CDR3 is TGTGCCAGCAGCTCGTCCCCTAGCGGGGGGAGGGATGAGCAGTACTTC.

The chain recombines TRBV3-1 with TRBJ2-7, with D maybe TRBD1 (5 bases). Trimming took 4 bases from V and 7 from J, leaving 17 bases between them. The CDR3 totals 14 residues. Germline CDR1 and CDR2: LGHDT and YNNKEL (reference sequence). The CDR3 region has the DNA TGTGCCAGCAGCCTACAGGCGGATTTCTGGGAGCAGTACTTC. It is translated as CASSLQADFWEQYF.

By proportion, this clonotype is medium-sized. The CDR3 here is CASSQSKAAGNYGYTF. The CDR3 nucleotides read TGTGCCAGCAGCCAATCTAAGGCCGCCGGAAACTATGGCTACACCTTC. This rearrangement joins TRBV16 to TRBJ1-2, with D unclear. In germline, CDR1 is KGHSY, CDR2 FQNENV. Trimming shortened V by 0 bases and J by 2 bases, and 13 bases separated the two germline ends. The CDR3 loop spans 16 amino acids. Complete variable domain (other parts from reference TRBV16 and TRBJ1-2): GEEVAQTPKHLVRGEGQKAKLYCAPIKGHSYVFWYQQVLKNEFKFLISFQNENVFDETGMPKERFSAKCLPNSPCSLEIQATKLEDSAVYFCASSQSKAAGNYGYTFGSGTRLTVV.

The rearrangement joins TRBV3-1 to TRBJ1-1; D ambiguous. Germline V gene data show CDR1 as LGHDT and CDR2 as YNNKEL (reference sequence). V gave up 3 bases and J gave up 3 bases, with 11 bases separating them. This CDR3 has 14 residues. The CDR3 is CASSQQTADTEAFF. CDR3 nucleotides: TGTGCCAGCAGCCAGCAGACGGCCGACACTGAAGCTTTCTTT.

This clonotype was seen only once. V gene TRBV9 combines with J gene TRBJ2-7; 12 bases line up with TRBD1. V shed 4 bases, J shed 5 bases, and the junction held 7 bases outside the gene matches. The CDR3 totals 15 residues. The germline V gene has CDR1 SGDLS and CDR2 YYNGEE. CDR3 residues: CASSTRDRGPDEQYF. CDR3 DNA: TGTGCCAGCAGCACCCGGGACAGGGGGCCGGACGAGCAGTACTTC.

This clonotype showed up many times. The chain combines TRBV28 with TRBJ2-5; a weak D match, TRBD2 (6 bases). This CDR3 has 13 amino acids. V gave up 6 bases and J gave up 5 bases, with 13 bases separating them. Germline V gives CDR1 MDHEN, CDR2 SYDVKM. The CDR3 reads CASRGLVRETQYF. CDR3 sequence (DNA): TGTGCCAGCAGGGGACTTGTCAGGGAGACCCAGTACTTC.

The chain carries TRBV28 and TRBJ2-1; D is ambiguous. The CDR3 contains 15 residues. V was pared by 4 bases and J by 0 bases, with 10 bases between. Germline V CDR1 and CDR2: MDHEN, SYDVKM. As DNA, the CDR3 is TGTGCCAGCAGTTCTTGGCGGAGCTCCTACAATGAGCAGTTCTTC. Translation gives CASSSWRSSYNEQFF. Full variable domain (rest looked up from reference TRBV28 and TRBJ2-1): DVKVTQSSRYLVKRTGEKVFLECVQDMDHENMFWYRQDPGLGLRLIYFSYDVKMKEKGDIPEGYSVSREKKERFSLILESASTNQTSMYLCASSSWRSSYNEQFFGPGTRLTVL.

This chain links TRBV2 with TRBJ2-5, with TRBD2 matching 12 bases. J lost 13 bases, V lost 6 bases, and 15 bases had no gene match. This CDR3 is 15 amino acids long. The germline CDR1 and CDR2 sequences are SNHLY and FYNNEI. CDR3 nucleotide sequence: TGTGCCAGCAGCTCGGACGCTAGCGGGGGGGCTCCATGGTACTTC. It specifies CASSSDASGGAPWYF. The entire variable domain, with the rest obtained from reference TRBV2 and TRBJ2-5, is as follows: EPEVTQTPSHQVTQMGQEVILRCVPISNHLYFYWYRQILGQKVEFLVSFYNNEISEKSEIFDDQFSVERPDGSNFTLKIRSTKLEDSAMYFCASSSDASGGAPWYFGPGTRLLVL.

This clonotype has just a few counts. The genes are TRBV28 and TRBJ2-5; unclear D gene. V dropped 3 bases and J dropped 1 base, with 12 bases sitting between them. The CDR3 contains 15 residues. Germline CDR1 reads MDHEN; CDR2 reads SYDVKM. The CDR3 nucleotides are TGTGCCAGCAGTTTGTTGCGCTTCGGCCAAGAGACCCAGTACTTC. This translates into CASSLLRFGQETQYF.

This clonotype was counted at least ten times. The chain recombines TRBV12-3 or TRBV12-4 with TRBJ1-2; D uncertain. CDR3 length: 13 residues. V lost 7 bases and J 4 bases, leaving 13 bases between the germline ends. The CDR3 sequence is CASNPGEAYGYTF. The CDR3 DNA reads TGTGCCAGCAACCCGGGTGAAGCCTATGGCTACACCTTC.

CDR3 nucleotide sequence: TGTGCCAGCAGCCAAGGGACAGGAATAAAGGAGACCCAGTACTTC. This codes for CASSQGTGIKETQYF. The chain recombines TRBV3-1 with TRBJ2-5; TRBD1 aligns across 7 bases. The junction had 7 bases not matched to a gene; V was cut back by 1 base and J by 5 bases. Germline-derived CDR1 and CDR2 are LGHDT and YNNKEL (reference sequence). The CDR3 runs to 15 residues.

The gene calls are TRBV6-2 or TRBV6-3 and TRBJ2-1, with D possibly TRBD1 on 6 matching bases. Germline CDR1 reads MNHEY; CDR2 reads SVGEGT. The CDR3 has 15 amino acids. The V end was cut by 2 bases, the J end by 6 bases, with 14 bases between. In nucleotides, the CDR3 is TGTGCCAGCAGTTACGTACAGGGTGGCGGCAATGAGCAGTTCTTC. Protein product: CASSYVQGGGNEQFF.

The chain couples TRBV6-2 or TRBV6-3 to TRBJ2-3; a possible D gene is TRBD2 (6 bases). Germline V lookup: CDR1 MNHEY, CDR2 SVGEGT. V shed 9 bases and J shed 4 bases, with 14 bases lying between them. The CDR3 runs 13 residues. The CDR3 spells CASRDWAPDTQYF. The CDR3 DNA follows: TGTGCCAGTCGGGACTGGGCGCCAGATACGCAGTATTTT.